The rows below give T cell receptor beta chains drawn from one sample of a study of T cell responses to AZD1222 COVID-19 vaccine. Only in-frame clones appear in the TCRdb table, and some are missing; sequencing was by immunoSEQ multiplex PCR. The sample has 90,000 to 110,000 clones; approximately 89% are singletons. The starting material was peripheral blood, obtained 28 days after the second AZD1222 dose. These receptors came from an adult who received the AZD1222 COVID-19 vaccine. Both conserved end residues are part of each CDR3. The D gene is left open where the match is weak. The size of a clone is reported for some rows only, either as once, few or many, or as a class for expanded clones.

J	D	V	size	DNA	CDR3
TRBJ2-1	.	TRBV27	once	TGTGCCAGCAGCGGGTTAGGGGACAATGAGCAGTTCTTC	CASSGLGDNEQFF
TRBJ1-2	TRBD1	TRBV2	.	TGTGCCAGCAGTGTGGGGAGGGGACAGGGCCCTGGCTACACCTTC	CASSVGRGQGPGYTF
TRBJ2-7	.	TRBV13	few	TGTGCCAGCAGCCCGGTGGGCAGGGTGGGCTACGAGCAGTACTTC	CASSPVGRVGYEQYF
TRBJ1-1	.	TRBV19	.	TGTGCCAGTAGTATTTTGGGCACTGAAGCTTTCTTT	CASSILGTEAFF
TRBJ1-2	.	TRBV5-1	.	TGCGCCAGCAGCTTGGGGGGAGTCTATGGCTACACCTTC	CASSLGGVYGYTF
TRBJ1-2	.	TRBV19	.	TGTGCCAGTAGTCCTGGGCCGAGCTATGGCTACACCTTC	CASSPGPSYGYTF
TRBJ1-6	.	TRBV19	.	TGTGCCAGTAGTTCTCTGCGGGATTCACCCCTCCACTTT	CASSSLRDSPLHF
TRBJ2-1	.	TRBV24-1	.	TGTGCCACCAGTGATACCCCTAATATCAATGAGCAGTTCTTC	CATSDTPNINEQFF
TRBJ2-1	.	TRBV18	.	TGTGCCAGCTCACCAGGTACAGGGCGTTCTCCAATAGGGCAGTTCTTC	CASSPGTGRSPIGQFF
TRBJ1-4	.	TRBV28	.	TGTGCCAGCAGTTTATATGAAAAACTGTTTTTT	CASSLYEKLFF
TRBJ2-1	.	TRBV6-5	.	TGTGCCAGCAGTTTACGGAGATTGAGCTCCTACAATGAGCAGTTCTTC	CASSLRRLSSYNEQFF
TRBJ2-7	TRBD2	TRBV29-1	.	TGCAGCGCTTCTCTAGCGGGAGCCTCCAGAGGCTACGAGCAGTACTTC	CSASLAGASRGYEQYF
TRBJ2-1	.	TRBV7-9	.	TGTGCCAGCAGCCCGCGAGCCCCGAAGGACAATGAGCAGTTCTTC	CASSPRAPKDNEQFF
TRBJ2-5	.	TRBV5-1	.	TGCGCCAGCAGCTTGGGGGAAATTAGGGAGACCCAGTACTTC	CASSLGEIRETQYF
TRBJ2-5	.	TRBV11-2	.	TGTGCCAGCAGCTTAGTCCCGGGGCCGGGAGAGACCCAGTACTTC	CASSLVPGPGETQYF
TRBJ1-2	TRBD1	TRBV24-1	.	TGTGCCACCAGTGCCGCGCCAGGGACAGGGAGTAGTGGCTACACCTTC	CATSAAPGTGSSGYTF
TRBJ1-5	.	TRBV7-2	.	TGTGCCAGCAGCTTAGCGGCCATGAATCAGCCCCAGCATTTT	CASSLAAMNQPQHF
TRBJ1-4	.	TRBV27	.	TGTGCCAGCAGTCCCGGGCTTGGTTATAATGAAAAACTGTTTTTT	CASSPGLGYNEKLFF
TRBJ1-2	.	TRBV28	.	TGTGCCAGCAGAGATTATAGGGAGGACTATGGCTACACCTTC	CASRDYREDYGYTF
TRBJ1-5	.	TRBV7-8	.	TGTGCCAGCAGCTCGTCGACAGGAGGCAATCAGCCCCAGCATTTT	CASSSSTGGNQPQHF
TRBJ2-5	TRBD1	TRBV7-9	.	TGTGCCAGCAGCGAAGGGACAGCCAAAGAGACCCAGTACTTC	CASSEGTAKETQYF
TRBJ2-3	TRBD2	TRBV19	.	TGTGCCAGTAGTATTGGGACTAGAAGACTTAGCACAGATACGCAGTATTTT	CASSIGTRRLSTDTQYF
TRBJ1-5	TRBD1	TRBV6-5	.	TGTGCCAGCAACGGACAGGGGCTTCTCAATCAGCCCCAGCATTTT	CASNGQGLLNQPQHF
TRBJ2-3	TRBD1	TRBV7-9	.	TGTGCCAGCAGCTGGGACAGGGTGGGAGATACGCAGTATTTT	CASSWDRVGDTQYF
TRBJ2-3	.	TRBV28	.	TGTGCCAGCAGTCCCCTCCGCGCCCCGAGCCCAGATACGCAGTATTTT	CASSPLRAPSPDTQYF
TRBJ1-1	.	TRBV5-1	.	TGCGCCAGCAGCTCCCAACCACAGGCGACCCTGAACACTGAAGCTTTCTTT	CASSSQPQATLNTEAFF
TRBJ2-2	TRBD1	TRBV27	.	TGTGCCAGCAGACTATCACCGGGACAGGGGCGAGCCGGGGAGCTGTTTTTT	CASRLSPGQGRAGELFF
TRBJ2-4	.	TRBV7-2	.	TGTGCCAGCAGCCTACAGCCCTCTCTAGCCAAAAACATTCAGTACTTC	CASSLQPSLAKNIQYF
TRBJ1-2	.	TRBV6-5	few	TGTGCCAGCAGTTACGGCGGGGGTGGGAGCTATGGCTACACCTTC	CASSYGGGGSYGYTF
TRBJ2-1	TRBD2	TRBV28	.	TGTGCCAGCAATCCGGGACTAGAGAGTTACAATGAGCAGTTCTTC	CASNPGLESYNEQFF
TRBJ2-3	.	TRBV5-5	few	TGTGCCAGCACCGACCTAGGGCCGTCCACAGATACGCAGTATTTT	CASTDLGPSTDTQYF
TRBJ1-3	.	TRBV3-1/TRBV3-2	.	TGTGCCAGCAGCCAGGACAATCCCGGAAACACCATATATTTT	CASSQDNPGNTIYF
TRBJ1-3	.	TRBV28	.	TGTGCCAGCAGTTCCCAGGGGAGAAACACCATATATTTT	CASSSQGRNTIYF
TRBJ2-7	TRBD1	TRBV5-1	.	TGCGCCAGCATTGGACAGGGCTACGAGCAGTACTTC	CASIGQGYEQYF
TRBJ1-1	.	TRBV28	.	TGTGCCAGCAGTTTACGGGGAACTGAAGCTTTCTTT	CASSLRGTEAFF
TRBJ2-3	.	TRBV19	.	TGTGCCAGTAGTACGGACCGCAGGGATACGCAGTATTTT	CASSTDRRDTQYF
TRBJ2-1	.	TRBV3-1/TRBV3-2	once	TGTGCCAGCAGCCAAGATCCTGAGGACCCCCCATTGTTCTTC	CASSQDPEDPPLFF
TRBJ1-1	.	TRBV7-2	once	TGTGCCAGCAGCTTAGGCACTGAAGCTTTCTTT	CASSLGTEAFF
TRBJ2-7	TRBD2	TRBV3-1/TRBV3-2	.	TGTGCCAGCAGCGGGGGACTAGCGGGAAAGTACTTC	CASSGGLAGKYF
TRBJ2-7	.	TRBV18	.	TGTGCCAGCTCACCATTGACTAGGGAACGGCAGTACTTC	CASSPLTRERQYF
TRBJ1-2	TRBD1	TRBV18	once	TGTGCCAGCTCACAACCTGGACAGGGGGACTATGGCTACACCTTC	CASSQPGQGDYGYTF
TRBJ2-7	.	TRBV15	.	TGTGCCACCAGGAGGGCAGGGAGCGAGCAGTACTTC	CATRRAGSEQYF